This T cell receptor beta chain was captured in a study of shared clonotypes between healthy human individuals (dated by TCRdb to 2018 to 2021). Concerning the study at large: The cohort comprised two women and a few men aged 18 to 49 years. For each donor, three plates each were used for CD4 naive and CD4 memory, two plates were used for CD8 naive, and one plate was used for CD8 memory. The study deeply sequenced blood TCR repertoires of about 5 healthy adults to estimate repertoire size and the extent of clonotype sharing between individuals. To increase sequencing depth and limit assay-specific biases, different laboratories used diverse techniques to prepare libraries and sequence TCR repertoires. Between about 0.8 and 9 billion PBMCs per donor were obtained by leukapheresis.

The CDR3 sequence holds 15 residues, the cysteine and phenylalanine included. The sequence is cut down to CDR3 DNA, 45 bases in frame from base 1. V loses 0 bases at its end and J loses 5 bases; junction bases beyond the gene matches: 8. CDR1 and CDR2 are read off the germline V gene as SQVTM and ANQGSEA. CD8 naive samples were CD45RO-negative cells positively selected for CCR7, giving a CD45RA+CCR7+ population that excluded TemRA cells. The donors were healthy, HIV-negative adults with no recently reported acute infections or vaccinations. Every donor was a Caucasian adult living in Nashville, Tennessee, USA. Blood was collected by leukapheresis, and PBMCs were isolated by Ficoll-Histopaque density gradient centrifugation and then cryopreserved in liquid nitrogen vapor phase. Analytical flow cytometry was used to check the purity and quantity of every magnetically sorted T cell population. Genomic DNA was isolated from each sorted fraction and quantified by UV absorbance on a Nanodrop 2000c.

A note on this clone: Its target antigen remains unknown. The sample holds no much larger clone one base away, and base qualities are not on file.

Here is what the overall study found, with its caveats: Naive subsets generally had larger estimated clonotype richness than memory subsets. Pairwise subsampling led to the expectation that sequencing depth would affect the degree of clonotype sharing among donors. When several donors were compared, the shared fraction of clonotypes was about 5.2% for naive CD4, less than 4% for naive CD8, 2% to 2.5% for memory CD4, and 0.4% for memory CD8. Because the study included a small number of donors, the genetic and exposure-history diversity represented was limited. Higher generation probabilities were observed for clonotypes shared by all four sorted-subset donors than for non-shared clonotypes. Sampling was limited to blood, and TCR repertoires in tissue likely differ from TCR repertoires in blood. Even with the large sequencing depth, rarefaction of the sorted-subset datasets indicated that sequencing was incomplete.

Using the deep immunoSEQ assay, multiplex PCR amplified TCR CDR3 regions from genomic DNA. For each cell subset, the extracted genomic DNA was distributed evenly across all wells of several immunoSEQ 96-well plates, and each plate served as one replicate. For sorted subsets, each replicate PCR was loaded with 150 to 250 ng genomic DNA, equivalent to about 33,000 T cell genomes. Purified libraries were quantified with a Qubit 3.0 fluorometer, sized on a Bioanalyzer 2100, and re-quantified with the KAPA Library Quantification kit. Each immunoSEQ 96-well plate was sequenced on its own single-read 150-cycle Illumina NextSeq 550 flow cell. The authors' pipeline ran thus. Because only junctional sequences without quality scores were contained in the immunoSEQ output, filtering matching that applied to full-length reads could not be performed. Sequences were annotated with PyIR, a Python wrapper for IgBLAST v1.9, using IMGT germline references to assign V/J genes and CDR3. Reads with weak V/J assignments (E-value above 1e-6), missing CDR3, stop codons, out-of-frame junctions, or ambiguous translated residues were removed. A V3J clonotype was defined by an identical inferred V gene, J gene, and CDR3 amino acid sequence. Percentage overlap between repertoires was calculated by dividing the number of shared unique clonotypes by the size of the smaller repertoire. RTK rarefaction, the Chao1 estimator, and Recon v2.1 estimates of unobserved clonotypes were used to assess repertoire richness. For all TCRbeta clonotypes obtained by the gDNA method from several donors, generation probabilities were computed with OLGA. In its TCRdb copy, this immuneACCESS table keeps in-frame sequences only and misses some clones. Where compared with another copy, unresolved V genes explain less than half of these, and the others have no known cause. V and J calls and clone size are given by that table; D and trimming were obtained from the DNA. This sample has roughly 2,000,000 clones in its table, and 85% to 95% of those were observed once. 1% to 1.5% of the sample rests with the top ten.

The receptor comes from a man younger than 35 in good health. The receptor chain draws on TRBV29-1 and TRBJ2-7, with 9 middle bases fitting TRBD1. The sample was naive CD8+ T cells sorted from blood. The meaning of the sample's cell subset or site label: CD45RA+CCR7+. DNA sequence: TGCAGCGTTGAAGATCGCGACAGGGGGATGAACGAGCAGTACTTC. Its protein product is CSVEDRDRGMNEQYF.